The 13 T cell receptor beta chains given below trace back to one sample, sequenced in a study of T cell repertoires in cytomegalovirus infection. MiXCR was run by TCRdb on the reads, yielding one entry per CDR3 protein. The sample includes about 680,000 distinct CDR3 sequences, 20% to 25% seen only once; the top ten take 8%. The sample comprised CD8+ T cells from PBMCs. Receptors were obtained from a human donor in good health (CMV status not recorded). Some clones in this sample may be carry-over from other donors' samples.

This clonotype was counted between two and nine times. This chain uses TRBV10-3 with TRBJ2-1; 8 nucleotides match TRBD2. The germline V gene has CDR1 ENHRY and CDR2 SYGVKD. J was trimmed by 5 bases and V by 4 bases; bases with no gene match: 7. The CDR3 is made up of 15 amino acids. Here the CDR3 reads CAISVERGLNNEQFF. The CDR3 nucleotides read TGTGCCATCAGTGTGGAGCGGGGGCTCAACAATGAGCAGTTCTTC.

V gene TRBV6-1 combines with J gene TRBJ2-2; TRBD2 aligns across 12 bases. The CDR3 covers 17 residues. V lost 7 bases, J lost 3 bases, and 9 bases stayed unmatched. From germline, CDR1 is MNHNS and CDR2 SASEGT. The CDR3 loop reads CASTPLAGGPYTGELFF. The CDR3 nucleotides read TGTGCCAGCACCCCTCTAGCGGGGGGGCCCTACACCGGGGAGCTGTTTTTT.

The chain combines TRBV5-4 with TRBJ2-7, with 12 bases identical to TRBD2. Germline V gene sequence: CDR1 SGHNT, CDR2 YYREEE (reference sequence). The V gene end was trimmed by 4 bases and the J gene end by 0 bases; junction bases not matched to a gene: 5. This CDR3 has 16 amino acids. The CDR3 nucleotides are TGTGCCAGCAGCCTCGGACTAGCGGGGTCCTCCTACGAGCAGTACTTC. Its protein product is CASSLGLAGSSYEQYF. Full variable domain (outside the CDR3, taken from reference TRBV5-4 and TRBJ2-7): ETGVTQSPTHLIKTRGQQVTLRCSSQSGHNTVSWYQQALGQGPQFIFQYYREEENGRGNFPPRFSGLQFPNYSSELNVNALELDDSALYLCASSLGLAGSSYEQYFGPGTRLTVT.

The chain employs TRBV6-1 and TRBJ2-3, with a possible D match to TRBD1 (6 bases). The CDR3 totals 15 residues. Trimming took 6 bases from V and 0 from J, leaving 13 bases between them. Germline lookup yields CDR1 MNHNS and CDR2 SASEGT. CDR3 coding DNA: TGTGCCAGCAGCCCCACAGGGATTAGCACAGATACGCAGTATTTT. It is translated as CASSPTGISTDTQYF.

This clonotype was observed a few times. The J gene is TRBJ2-7, the V gene TRBV4-1, with TRBD2 matching 8 bases. The CDR3 runs 17 residues. J lost 2 bases, V lost 0 bases, and 9 bases had no gene match. The germline gives CDR1 MGHRA, CDR2 YSYEKL. DNA of the CDR3: TGCGCCAGCAGCCAAGAGATACTGATAGCGGGGACCTACGAGCAGTACTTC. It is translated as CASSQEILIAGTYEQYF.

On this clonotype itself: A read error is possible here, since a much larger clone lies one base away. The V gene is TRBV12-3 or TRBV12-4, the J gene TRBJ1-6, with D unclear. Between the trimmed V and J ends, which lost 3 bases and 8 bases, there was a span of 11 bases. The CDR3 runs to 14 residues. CDR3 sequence: CASSLELGYSPLHF. The CDR3 DNA reads TGTGCCAGCAGTTTGGAGTTAGGCTATTCACCCCTCCACTTT.

This clonotype appeared many times. The V gene is TRBV7-6, the J gene TRBJ2-2, with TRBD1 matching 8 bases. The length of the CDR3 is 16 residues. Trimming removed 4 bases from V and 4 bases from J; junction bases left unmatched: 8. Germline CDR1 reads SGHVS; CDR2 reads FNYEAQ. The CDR3 loop reads CASSSEDRGSTGELFF. CDR3 nucleotides: TGTGCCAGCAGCTCAGAAGACAGGGGCAGCACCGGGGAGCTGTTTTTT.

The rearrangement links TRBV7-9 to TRBJ2-1; D remains unclear. Trimming left V 3 bases short and J 10 bases short, with 10 bases between. Germline V gene lookup returns CDR1 SEHNR and CDR2 FQNEAQ (reference sequence). The CDR3 loop spans 12 amino acids. CDR3 in amino acids: CASSFGIWEQFF. The CDR3 DNA is TGTGCCAGCAGCTTTGGAATTTGGGAGCAGTTCTTC. Based on the CDR3 plus reference TRBV7-9 and TRBJ2-1, the full variable domain is DTGVSQNPRHKITKRGQNVTFRCDPISEHNRLYWYRQTLGQGPEFLTYFQNEAQLEKSRLLSDRFSAERPKGSFSTLEIQRTEQGDSAMYLCASSFGIWEQFFGPGTRLTVL.

This clonotype has more than one count but fewer than ten. The chain combines TRBV4-1 with TRBJ2-2; no firm D call. Germline V lookup: CDR1 MGHRA, CDR2 YSYEKL. The CDR3 loop spans 12 amino acids. The ends were cut back, 3 bases at V and 9 bases at J, with 8 bases in the middle. The CDR3 is CASSQSSRELFF. The CDR3 DNA sequence: TGCGCCAGCAGCCAGAGTTCTCGGGAGCTGTTTTTT.

This clonotype was recorded at least ten times. J is TRBJ2-7 and V is TRBV7-2, with D perhaps TRBD2 (6 bases). Germline V gene lookup returns CDR1 SGHTA and CDR2 FQGNSA. This CDR3 is built from 14 residues. V was clipped by 4 bases and J by 6 bases, with 16 bases between them. CDR3 nucleotide sequence: TGTGCCAGCAGCTCCCGGGGTATCGGGGGCGAGCAGTACTTC. As protein: CASSSRGIGGEQYF.

V is TRBV2 and J is TRBJ2-4; no clear D gene. This CDR3 has 13 amino acids. The V end was cut by 6 bases, the J end by 8 bases, with 14 bases between. CDR1 is SNHLY and CDR2 is FYNNEI in the germline V gene. The CDR3 DNA follows: TGTGCCAGCAGCGGACCCCCGGTGCACATTCAGTACTTC. Amino acids: CASSGPPVHIQYF. Full variable domain (remainder filled in from reference TRBV2 and TRBJ2-4): EPEVTQTPSHQVTQMGQEVILRCVPISNHLYFYWYRQILGQKVEFLVSFYNNEISEKSEIFDDQFSVERPDGSNFTLKIRSTKLEDSAMYFCASSGPPVHIQYFGAGTRLSVL.

This clonotype has ten or more counts. The chain has TRBV7-9 and TRBJ2-5; 10 bases fit TRBD2. Trimming at V came to 6 bases and at J to 5 bases, leaving 6 bases not matched to a gene. CDR1 and CDR2 from the germline V gene are SEHNR and FQNEAQ (reference sequence). CDR3 size: 14 residues. Here the CDR3 DNA reads TGTGCCAGCAGAAAAGCGGGGGGGCTGGAGACCCAGTACTTC. It specifies CASRKAGGLETQYF.

This clonotype was detected ten times or more. The chain joins TRBV28 to TRBJ2-1; 10 positions agree with TRBD1. There are 16 residues in the CDR3. Germline values: CDR1 MDHEN, CDR2 SYDVKM. V was pared by 6 bases and J by 4 bases, with 9 bases of the junction left unmatched. This chain's CDR3 is CASRHPGQGRYNEQFF. CDR3 coding DNA: TGTGCCAGCAGGCATCCGGGACAGGGGAGGTACAATGAGCAGTTCTTC.